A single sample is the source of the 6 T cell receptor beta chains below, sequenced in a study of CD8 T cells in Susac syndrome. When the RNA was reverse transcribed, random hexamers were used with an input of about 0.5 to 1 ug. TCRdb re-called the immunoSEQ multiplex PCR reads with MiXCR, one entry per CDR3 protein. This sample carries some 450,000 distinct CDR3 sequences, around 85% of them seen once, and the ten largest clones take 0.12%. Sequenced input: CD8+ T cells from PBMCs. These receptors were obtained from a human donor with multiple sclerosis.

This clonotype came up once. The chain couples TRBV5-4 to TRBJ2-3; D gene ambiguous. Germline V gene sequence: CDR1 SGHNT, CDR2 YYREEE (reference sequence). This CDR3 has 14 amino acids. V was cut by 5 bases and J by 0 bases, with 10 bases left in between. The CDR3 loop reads CASSSRVSTDTQYF. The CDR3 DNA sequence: TGTGCCAGCAGTTCGCGCGTCAGCACAGATACGCAGTATTTT.

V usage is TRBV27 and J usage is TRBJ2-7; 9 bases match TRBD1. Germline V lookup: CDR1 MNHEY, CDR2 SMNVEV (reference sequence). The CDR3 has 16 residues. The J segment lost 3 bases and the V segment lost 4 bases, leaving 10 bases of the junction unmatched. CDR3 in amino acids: CASSSRQGGDGYEQYF. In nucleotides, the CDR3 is TGTGCCAGCAGTTCCCGACAGGGGGGGGATGGCTACGAGCAGTACTTC.

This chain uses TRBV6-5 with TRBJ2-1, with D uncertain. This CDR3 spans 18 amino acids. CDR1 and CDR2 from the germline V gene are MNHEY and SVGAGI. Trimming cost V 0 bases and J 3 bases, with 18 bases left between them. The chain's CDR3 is CASSYSAPAPRHYNEQFF. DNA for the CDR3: TGTGCCAGCAGTTACTCGGCGCCTGCCCCACGGCACTACAATGAGCAGTTCTTC.

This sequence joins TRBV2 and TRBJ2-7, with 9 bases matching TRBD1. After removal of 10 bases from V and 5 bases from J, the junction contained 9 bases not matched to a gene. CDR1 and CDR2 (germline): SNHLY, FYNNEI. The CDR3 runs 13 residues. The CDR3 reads CATQDRGGNEQYF. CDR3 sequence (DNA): TGTGCCACCCAGGACAGGGGTGGCAACGAGCAGTACTTC. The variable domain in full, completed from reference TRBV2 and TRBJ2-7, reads EPEVTQTPSHQVTQMGQEVILRCVPISNHLYFYWYRQILGQKVEFLVSFYNNEISEKSEIFDDQFSVERPDGSNFTLKIRSTKLEDSAMYFCATQDRGGNEQYFGPGTRLTVT.

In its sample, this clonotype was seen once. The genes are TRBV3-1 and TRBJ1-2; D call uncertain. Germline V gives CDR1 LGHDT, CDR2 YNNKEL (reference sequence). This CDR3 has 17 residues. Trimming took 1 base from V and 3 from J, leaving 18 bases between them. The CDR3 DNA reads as TGTGCCAGCAGCCAAGCCCCAGGAATTCGGTCTGACTATGGCTACACCTTC. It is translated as CASSQAPGIRSDYGYTF.

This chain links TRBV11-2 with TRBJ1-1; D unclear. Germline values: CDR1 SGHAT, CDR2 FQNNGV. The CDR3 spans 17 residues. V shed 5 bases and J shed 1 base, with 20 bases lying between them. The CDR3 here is CASSPWGRFSSNTEAFF. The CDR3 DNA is TGTGCCAGCAGCCCCTGGGGTAGGTTCTCCTCGAACACTGAAGCTTTCTTT.